This T cell receptor (beta chain) was recorded in a study of cytomegalovirus exposure and HLA in healthy donors (dated by TCRdb to 2016 to 2017). For the study in its entirety: An earlier analysis of roughly 610 of the donors reported about 300 Gb of sequence data and 100 million to 120 million unique TCR beta sequences obtained from about 179 million T cells. In addition to the first cohort of around 670 subjects, a separate validation cohort of around 110 different subjects was used. A later genetic analysis used genome-wide SNP genotypes for about 60% of the roughly 670 donors, treating that subset as a discovery cohort. Of the 350 to 450 genotyped donors, 81% were placed in the genetic ancestry cluster associated with self-reported Caucasian donors. HLA typing included class I and class II loci at four-digit resolution. The number of typed donors differed by locus: 629-630 for A, B, C, DRB1 and DQB1; some 540 for DQA1; approximately 600 for DPA1; and roughly 490 for DPB1. The study profiled the T cell repertoires of hundreds of subjects by immunosequencing and related them to cytomegalovirus serostatus. Rather than using new phenotypic data, the later analysis identified candidate immune exposures from TCR beta sequences and from how often those sequences occurred across donors. About five DR-DQ haplotypes were handled as single units for association and clustering, since linkage in the cohort was strong. An earlier analysis of approximately 630 of the donors applied high-throughput TCR beta sequencing to assess whether each TCR beta V gene segment acted as functional or pseudogenic. An early release covering more than 500 HLA-typed donors comprised about 300 gigabases of sequencing data and approximately 80 million unique TCR sequences. On average, about 240,000 unique TCR beta nucleotide sequences were sequenced per donor among 350 to 400 genotyped donors of the cohort, with roughly 18% of those sequences being non-productive. Donor age, sex, ethnicity and CMV serostatus were compiled together with the repertoire data. To study patterns of TCR occurrence, a later analysis re-analyzed previously published TCR beta repertoires from 666 donors and added high-resolution HLA genotyping. Every repertoire in the discovery cohort had been generated on one and the same sequencing platform. High-throughput TCR immunosequencing, statistical association of individual TCRs with disease status, and machine learning were combined to predict cytomegalovirus infection status. The study aimed to test whether signatures of past pathogen exposure could be identified by cataloging public T cell receptors. Broader findings and caveats from the paper: In a later genetic analysis, a missense DCLRE1C variant was associated with V-gene and J-gene trimming of TCR beta chains, and the association was replicated in an independent cohort. The study gave a list of about 170 TCR beta chains associated with cytomegalovirus. In a later analysis, some 18,000 TCR beta sequences were associated with specific HLA alleles at a false discovery rate of 0.05. In an earlier analysis of about 550 of the donors, most TCR beta V segments were observed in productive rearrangements about 87% or about 30% of the time, broadly matching IMGT annotations. The classifier was reported to diagnose cytomegalovirus status with high specificity and sensitivity in both the original cohort and the validation cohort. CMV serostatus was the only immune exposure information available for the cohort. A further reported finding was that TCR beta sequences accurately predicted the HLA-A and HLA-B alleles for most subjects in the first cohort. In vitro tests confirmed that a few of the cytomegalovirus-associated TCR beta chains recognize cytomegalovirus antigens. Most TCR sequences were seen in very few donors, while some public TCRs were found in many individuals. This cohort had only TCR beta chains sequenced, and the lack of alpha or paired-chain data limited which features could be detected. Presence/absence analyses assumed roughly uniform sequencing depth across donors, an assumption that may not hold. Linkage disequilibrium might explain the correlated functional status among segregating V segments, but an unknown experimental factor could not be ruled out. In a later analysis, most CMV-associated TCR beta chains were found to appear HLA-restricted, with HLA associations seemingly driven largely by CMV exposure. Because some donors lacked HLA typing at each locus, the association tests relied only on the typed subset. The earlier analysis of almost 600 of the donors excluded roughly 16 rarely observed V segments, including chromosome 9 orphons, because counts were too low. Strong co-occurrence of HLA alleles, especially DR and DQ, made assigning TCR associations to individual alleles difficult. In a later genetic analysis, fewer N-insertions in productive TCRs were reported among donors in an Asian-associated ancestry cluster than the roughly 700-donor mean. The authors suggested that the approach could potentially be extended to other disease states and immunological phenotypes. A later analysis found that TCR association rates varied across HLA loci, with DRB1 alleles showing the most associated TCRs and HLA-C alleles the fewest. Compared with equally common non-associated chains, HLA-associated TCR beta chains in a later analysis were more clonally expanded and had lower generation probabilities. Several of the top co-occurrence clusters appeared to be linked to parvovirus B19, influenza, CMV and Epstein-Barr virus, according to a later analysis. The 87-base-pair reads could not distinguish some IMGT-functional V segments, including TRBV6-2 and TRBV6-3, so those segments were excluded. A cluster of highly shared sequence variants was judged likely to represent a technical artifact of the sequencing pipeline.

For this clone: Its antigen has not been determined. No per-base quality is available; no much larger clone lies one base away.

CDR1 SEHNR and CDR2 FQNEAQ were looked up in the germline V gene (reference sequence). The V and J ends are trimmed by 2 bases and 5 bases, leaving 12 bases between them. The CDR3 runs 14 amino acids, cysteine and phenylalanine included. Of the read, only the CDR3 DNA is kept; its 42 bases are in frame from base 1. The protocol used for the library was the immunoSEQ multiplex PCR assay. A mixture of 60 forward primers for TCR Vbeta segments and 13 reverse primers for TCR Jbeta segments was used in the multiplex PCR. A multiplex PCR assay on genomic DNA amplified the CDR3 region of rearranged TCR beta genes. On the Illumina HiSeq System, the amplified TCR beta libraries were sequenced as 87-base-pair reads. In the original analysis: A later analysis tallied about 77 million unique TCR beta chains across the 660 or so repertoires, and about 10 million of those chains were shared by two or more donors. Raw reads were error-corrected and collapsed into unique sequences by a nearest-neighbor algorithm in which closely related sequences were merged to remove PCR and sequencing errors. To assign V, D and J gene segments, CDR3 sequences were aligned to IMGT reference sequences. For a sequence to be retained, a match of at least six nucleotides to both a V gene segment and a J gene segment was required. Rearrangements were called productive when the CDR3 lacked stop codons and stayed in frame with V and J; all others were non-productive. CDR3 was defined by IMGT convention, running from the second conserved V-encoded cysteine to the conserved J-encoded phenylalanine. The earlier analysis of 450 to 750 of the donors excluded any sequence lacking an unambiguous match to a single V gene segment. An earlier analysis of a few hundred of the donors called V segments functional above 56.7% productive rearrangements and segregating when the between-donor standard deviation exceeded 5%. To diagnose cytomegalovirus status from the catalog of TCR beta chain sequences, a statistical classification framework was built. A later analysis assigned V and J genes by comparing TCR nucleotide sequences with IMGT/GENE-DB human TR gene sequences. In a later analysis, CDR3 sequences and most-parsimonious VDJ recombination scenarios were assigned using the TCRdist pipeline. In a later analysis, each TCR beta chain was defined by its CDR3 amino acid sequence together with its V-gene family, and reads lacking a unique V-gene family were excluded. As a way to deal with suspected cross-contamination and a sequencing artifact, a later analysis dropped approximately 590 nucleotide sequences that were highly shared and had low generation probability. A later analysis calculated a clonal expansion index for each public chain from normalized within-repertoire ranks of inferred template counts. In a later analysis, generation probabilities were computed with a VDJ recombination model fitted to out-of-frame rearrangements, and the resulting probabilities were checked against IGoR. A later analysis scored TCR-TCR, TCR-HLA and TCR-CMV co-occurrence with hypergeometric tests, applying a repertoire-size bias correction to TCR pairs. False discovery rates were estimated in a later analysis by permuting HLA or CMV assignments 20 times. In a later analysis, co-occurring TCRs were grouped using DBSCAN, and TCRdist sequence similarity was added for clustering within HLA-allele-positive subsets. Co-occurrence clustering excluded repertoires with fewer than 30,000 or more than 120,000 public chains, plus five with anomalous nucleotide sharing. TCRdb limited this immuneACCESS table to in-frame rearrangements with V and J called. A share of clones is missing; checked studies link under half to unresolved V genes, and the rest is unexplained. From that table come the V and J calls and clone size; the DNA was used to work out D and trimming. The sample yields about 240,000 clones; approximately 81% were counted once. Of the sample, less than 9% is held by the ten largest clones.

The cohort consisted of approximately 670 healthy bone marrow donors. All cohort members were sampled while nominally healthy, although unrecorded immune exposures were likely present. The donor was CMV seropositive and belonged to the group of 250 to 300 seropositive cohort members. Each donor provided a peripheral blood sample, and peripheral blood mononuclear cells were used for TCR beta sequencing. The Qiagen DNeasy Blood Extraction Kit was used to extract genomic DNA from the blood cell samples. This TCR was recovered from a woman aged 55-69 years in good health and CMV-seropositive. In this chain, TRBV7-9 is recombined with TRBJ1-1; D gene: possibly TRBD1, on 5 matching bases. Sequencing used PBMCs. This receptor carries the CDR3 CASSLWGESTEAFF. The sequenced DNA is TGTGCCAGCAGCTTATGGGGGGAATCGACTGAAGCTTTCTTT.